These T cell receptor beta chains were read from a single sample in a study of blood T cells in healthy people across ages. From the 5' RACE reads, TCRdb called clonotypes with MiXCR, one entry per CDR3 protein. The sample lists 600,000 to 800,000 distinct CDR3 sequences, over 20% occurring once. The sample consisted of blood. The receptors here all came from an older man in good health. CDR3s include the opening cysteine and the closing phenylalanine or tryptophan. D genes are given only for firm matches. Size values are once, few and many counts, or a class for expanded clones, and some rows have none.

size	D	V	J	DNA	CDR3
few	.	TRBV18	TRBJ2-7	TGTGCCAGCTCACCTACCAGGACAGCCTACGAGCAGTACTTC	CASSPTRTAYEQYF
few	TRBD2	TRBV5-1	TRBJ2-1	TGCGCCAGCAGCTGGCGGGGGAGCGGGAGTTCGGATGAGCAGTTCTTC	CASSWRGSGSSDEQFF
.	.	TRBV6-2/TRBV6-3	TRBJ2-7	TGTGCCAGCAGTTGGACCCGGGCGAGCGAGCAGTACTTC	CASSWTRASEQYF
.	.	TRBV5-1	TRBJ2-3	TGCGCCAGCAGCTTGGGAGGAAGGCCCTCGGATACGCAGTATTTT	CASSLGGRPSDTQYF
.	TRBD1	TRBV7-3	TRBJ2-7	TGTGCCAGCAGCTCCCAATCCGGGACAGCATCCTACGAGCAGTACTTC	CASSSQSGTASYEQYF
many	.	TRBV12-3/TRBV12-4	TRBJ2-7	TGTGCCAGCAACCTTGGAGGGAGTGGGTACGAGCAGTACTTC	CASNLGGSGYEQYF
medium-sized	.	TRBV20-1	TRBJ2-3	TGCAGTGCTATCGTATCGGCCGATACGCAGTATTTT	CSAIVSADTQYF
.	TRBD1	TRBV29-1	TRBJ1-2	TGCAGCGCCTCGGGACAGAACTATGGCTACACCTTC	CSASGQNYGYTF
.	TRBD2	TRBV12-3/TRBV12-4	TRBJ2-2	TGTGCCAGCAGTCGGACTAGCGGGATCACCGGGGAGCTGTTTTTT	CASSRTSGITGELFF
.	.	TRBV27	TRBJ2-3	TGTGCCAGCAGTTTATCGTACAGGGTCTTCACAGATACGCAGTATTTT	CASSLSYRVFTDTQYF
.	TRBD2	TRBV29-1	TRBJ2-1	TGCAGCGTTCGGCTAGCGGTCGACAATGAGCAGTTCTTC	CSVRLAVDNEQFF
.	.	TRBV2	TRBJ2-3	TGTGCCAGCAGTGTGCTTCCGGGACACACAGATACGCAGTATTTT	CASSVLPGHTDTQYF
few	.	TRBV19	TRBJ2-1	TGTGCCAGTATGTGGGACCATGAGCAGTTCTTC	CASMWDHEQFF
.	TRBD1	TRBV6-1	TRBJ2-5	TGTGCCAGCATACCGGGACAGGGGTACCAAGAGACCCAGTACTTC	CASIPGQGYQETQYF
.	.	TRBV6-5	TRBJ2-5	TGTGCCAGCAGTACCCCCGGACGCCAAGAGACCCAGTACTTC	CASSTPGRQETQYF
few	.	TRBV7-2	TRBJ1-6	TGTGCCAGCAGCTTAGGCAGGAGCTCCTATAATTCACCCCTCCACTTT	CASSLGRSSYNSPLHF
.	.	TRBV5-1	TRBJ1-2	TGCGCCAGCAGCTCGTTGGGTCTTATCGGCTACACCTTC	CASSSLGLIGYTF
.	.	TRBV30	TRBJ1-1	TGTGCCTGGAGTGTACGCGGGCTGAACACTGAAGCTTTCTTT	CAWSVRGLNTEAFF
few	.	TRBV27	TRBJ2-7	TGTGCCAGCAAATTCCGGGGCAGCGCCTACGAGCAGTACTTC	CASKFRGSAYEQYF
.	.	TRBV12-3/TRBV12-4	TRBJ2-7	TGTGCCAGCAGTGGGGAGCTGACCATCTACGAGCAGTACTTC	CASSGELTIYEQYF
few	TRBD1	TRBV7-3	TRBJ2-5	TGTGCCAGCAGCCCGGACAGGGCGACTGAGACCCAGTACTTC	CASSPDRATETQYF
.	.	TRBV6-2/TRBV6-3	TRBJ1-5	TGTGCCAGCAGTAGACAGGACGTTAGCAATCAGCCCCAGCATTTT	CASSRQDVSNQPQHF
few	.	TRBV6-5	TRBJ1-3	TGTGCCAGCAGGGGAAATAAGCGAAACACCATATATTTT	CASRGNKRNTIYF
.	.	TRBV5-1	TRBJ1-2	TGCGCCAGCAGCGCGACTTCGGATGGCTACACCTTC	CASSATSDGYTF
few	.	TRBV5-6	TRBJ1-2	TGTGCCAGCAGAGGGGGGCATGTGGACTATGGCTACACCTTC	CASRGGHVDYGYTF
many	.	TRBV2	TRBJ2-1	TGTGCCAGCAGTGTGATTGATACAGGACTCAATGAGCAGTTCTTC	CASSVIDTGLNEQFF
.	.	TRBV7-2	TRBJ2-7	TGTGCCAGCAGCTTGAACAGCGCGAACGAGCAGTACTTC	CASSLNSANEQYF
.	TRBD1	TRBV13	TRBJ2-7	TGTGCCAGCAGCTTATCAGGGGGAAATTACGAGCAGTACTTC	CASSLSGGNYEQYF
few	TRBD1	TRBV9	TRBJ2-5	TGTGCCAGCAGCGTAGATACAGGGGGCTCTGGGGAGACCCAGTACTTC	CASSVDTGGSGETQYF
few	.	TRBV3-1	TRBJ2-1	TGTGCCAGCAGCCAGGGAGGCTATGAGCAGTTCTTC	CASSQGGYEQFF
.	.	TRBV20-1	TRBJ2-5	TGCAGTGCTAGTTTATTGTCAGACGAGACCCAGTACTTC	CSASLLSDETQYF
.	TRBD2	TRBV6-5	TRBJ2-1	TGTGCCAGCAGTATTAGCGGGAACGAGAATGAGCAGTTCTTC	CASSISGNENEQFF
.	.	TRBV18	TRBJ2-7	TGTGCCAGCTCACCTCCTTCCAGGGCCTACGAGCAGTACTTC	CASSPPSRAYEQYF
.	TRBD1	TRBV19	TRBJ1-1	TGTGCCAGTAGAACAGGGGTTAGAGTCACTGAAGCTTTCTTT	CASRTGVRVTEAFF
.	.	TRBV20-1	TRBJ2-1	TGCAGTGCTAGAGATCGAGTGGGCGGGAACCGCGGCAATGAGCAGTTCTTC	CSARDRVGGNRGNEQFF
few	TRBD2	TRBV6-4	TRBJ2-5	TGTGCCAGCGGAGCGGGAGACCAAGAGACCCAGTACTTC	CASGAGDQETQYF
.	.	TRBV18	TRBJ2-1	TGTGCCAGCTCGATTAGCGGAGACCCTTTCAGTGAGCAGTTCTTC	CASSISGDPFSEQFF
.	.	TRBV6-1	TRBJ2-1	TGTGCCAGCAGTGAAAGCTGGGGCGGGAATCATGAGCAGTTCTTC	CASSESWGGNHEQFF
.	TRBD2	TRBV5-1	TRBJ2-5	TGCGCCAGCAGCTCCCCCTCGGGACTACGCGCGGAGACCCAGTACTTC	CASSSPSGLRAETQYF
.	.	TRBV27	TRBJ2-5	TGTGCCAGCAGTTTATCGTCTAGCGTGCAAGAGACCCAGTACTTC	CASSLSSSVQETQYF
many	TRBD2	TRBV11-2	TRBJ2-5	TGTGCCAGCAGCTTACTAGCGGGAGGGGACTCTGACACCCAGTACTTC	CASSLLAGGDSDTQYF
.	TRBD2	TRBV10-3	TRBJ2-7	TGTGCCATTCTCTCTAGCGGGAGCTACGAGCAGTACTTC	CAILSSGSYEQYF
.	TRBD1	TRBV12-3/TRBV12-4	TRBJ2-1	TGTGCCAGCAACACACGACAGGGCTCCTACAATGAGCAGTTCTTC	CASNTRQGSYNEQFF
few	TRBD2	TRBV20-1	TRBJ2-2	TGCAGTGCTACGATGACTAGCGGGACGAACACCGGGGAGCTGTTTTTT	CSATMTSGTNTGELFF
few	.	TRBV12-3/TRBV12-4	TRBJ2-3	TGTGCCAGCAGCTCTCACGATGCGGGTACGCAGTATTTT	CASSSHDAGTQYF
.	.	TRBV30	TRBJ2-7	TGTGCCTGGAGTGGACAGCCCTACGAGCAGTACTTC	CAWSGQPYEQYF
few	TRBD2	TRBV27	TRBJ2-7	TGTGCCAGCTGTTCCGGGACTAGCGGGAATCACGAGCAGTACTTC	CASCSGTSGNHEQYF
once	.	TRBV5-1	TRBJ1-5	TGCGCCAGCAGCCCATTTGAGGGCAATCAGCCCCAGCATTTT	CASSPFEGNQPQHF
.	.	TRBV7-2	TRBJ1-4	TGTGCCAGCAGCCGGATGTTAACTAATGAAAAACTGTTTTTT	CASSRMLTNEKLFF
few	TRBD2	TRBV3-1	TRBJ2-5	TGTGCCAGCAGCCAACGGACTAGCGGGTACCAAGAGACCCAGTACTTC	CASSQRTSGYQETQYF
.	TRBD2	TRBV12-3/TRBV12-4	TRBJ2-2	TGTGCCAGCAGACAGACTAGCGGGGGGGCCTGGGCCGGGGAGCTGTTTTTT	CASRQTSGGAWAGELFF
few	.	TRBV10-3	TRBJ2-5	TGTGCCATCAGCCAGTCCGGAGAGACCCAGTACTTC	CAISQSGETQYF
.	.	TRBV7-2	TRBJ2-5	TGTGCCAGCAGCTCCCTTACGGTAGAGACCCAGTACTTC	CASSSLTVETQYF
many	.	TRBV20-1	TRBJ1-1	TGCAGTGCTAGAGGGACCCCTGTTACTGAAGCTTTCTTT	CSARGTPVTEAFF
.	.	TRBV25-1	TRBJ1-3	TGTGCCAGCAGCACCACCGGGACTTCGACTGGAAACACCATATATTTT	CASSTTGTSTGNTIYF
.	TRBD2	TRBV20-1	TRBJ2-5	TGCAGTGCTTCCGGGACTAGCGGTAACCAAGAGACCCAGTACTTC	CSASGTSGNQETQYF
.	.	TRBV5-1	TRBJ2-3	TGCGCCAGCAGCCTCCTCGAGGTAGATACGCAGTATTTT	CASSLLEVDTQYF
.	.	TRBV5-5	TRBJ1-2	TGTGCCAGCAGCGTGTGGGAGGACTATGGCTACACCTTC	CASSVWEDYGYTF
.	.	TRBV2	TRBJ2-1	TGTGCCAGCACTCGGCTAGCGCGGAGCGATGAGCAGTTCTTC	CASTRLARSDEQFF
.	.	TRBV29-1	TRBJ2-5	TGCAGCGTCCAAGGGCGGACCCAAGAGACCCAGTACTTC	CSVQGRTQETQYF